This T cell receptor (beta chain) was profiled in a study of identical twins. CDR1 and CDR2 (germline): GTSNPN, SVGIG (reference sequence). Trimming took 4 bases from V and 1 from J, leaving 9 bases between them. This CDR3 contains 13 residues. cDNA carried unique molecular identifiers, and a universal primer site was added by template switching. Using its own MiXCR run on the 5' RACE reads, TCRdb lists one record per CDR3 protein. The sample consists of hundreds of thousands of distinct CDR3 sequences, 8.6% of them appearing once. This clonotype was observed a few times. Its antigen is unknown. Study findings and constraints: Memory repertoires lacked the insertion deficit that abundant cord blood beta clonotypes showed. Sequences that were beta out-of-frame showed weaker excess twin sharing. Analyses of zero insertions could be partly confounded by invariant MAIT and iNKT cells.

These data also formed part of another study, on yellow fever vaccine responses in identical twins.

The rearrangement links TRBV30 to TRBJ2-3; TRBD2 might be the D (6 bases). The sample consisted of PBMCs. The clonotype comes from a woman aged 18-35 years in good health. CDR3 nucleotides: TGTGCCTGGAACCCGGGGGGCACAGATACGCAGTATTTT. As protein: CAWNPGGTDTQYF.